Following are 3 T cell receptor beta chains from one sample sequenced in a study of molecular identifiers for immune sequencing clone quantification. TCRdb ran MiXCR on the PCR reads and lists one entry per CDR3 protein. Of about 500,000 distinct CDR3 sequences detected, roughly 25% appear once; the ten largest clones hold just over 0.75%. Sample: naive CD8+ T cells from blood, with Jurkat cell RNA spiked in. Stated subset: FACS-sorted CD8+CD4-CCR7+CD45RA+ naive T cells. These receptors all stem from a human donor in good health. Some libraries in this study had Jurkat cell RNA spiked in.

This clonotype showed up just a few times. The gene calls are TRBV7-6 and TRBJ2-5; possible D gene TRBD2, 6 bases. The CDR3 is 14 residues long. Germline V gene sequence: CDR1 SGHVS, CDR2 FNYEAQ. Trimming stripped 2 bases from V and 5 bases from J, with 12 bases between. For the CDR3, the DNA is TGTGCCAGCAGCTTATACGGGGGTACCGAGACCCAGTACTTC. The encoded protein is CASSLYGGTETQYF. Using reference TRBV7-6 and TRBJ2-5 for the parts outside the CDR3, the full variable domain is GAGVSQSPRYKVTKRGQDVALRCDPISGHVSLYWYRQALGQGPEFLTYFNYEAQQDKSGLPNDRFSAERPEGSISTLTIQRTEQRDSAMYRCASSLYGGTETQYFGPGTRLLVL.

The rearrangement joins TRBV4-1 to TRBJ1-2; 8 bases fit TRBD1. This CDR3 contains 15 residues. Germline V lookup: CDR1 MGHRA, CDR2 YSYEKL. V lost 4 bases to trimming and J lost 4 bases; unmatched junction nucleotides: 8. CDR3 residues: CASSLADRVVYGYTF. CDR3 bases: TGCGCCAGCAGCCTCGCGGACAGGGTTGTCTATGGCTACACCTTC.

This clonotype was observed a few times. V usage is TRBV10-2 and J usage is TRBJ1-1, with TRBD1 matching 8 bases. Germline lookup yields CDR1 WSHSY and CDR2 SAAADI. Trimming cost V 3 bases and J 8 bases; bases outside gene matches: 5. There are 13 residues in the CDR3. In nucleotides, the CDR3 is TGCGCCAGCAGTGACGACAGGGGTTTGGAAGCTTTCTTT. This sequence encodes CASSDDRGLEAFF.